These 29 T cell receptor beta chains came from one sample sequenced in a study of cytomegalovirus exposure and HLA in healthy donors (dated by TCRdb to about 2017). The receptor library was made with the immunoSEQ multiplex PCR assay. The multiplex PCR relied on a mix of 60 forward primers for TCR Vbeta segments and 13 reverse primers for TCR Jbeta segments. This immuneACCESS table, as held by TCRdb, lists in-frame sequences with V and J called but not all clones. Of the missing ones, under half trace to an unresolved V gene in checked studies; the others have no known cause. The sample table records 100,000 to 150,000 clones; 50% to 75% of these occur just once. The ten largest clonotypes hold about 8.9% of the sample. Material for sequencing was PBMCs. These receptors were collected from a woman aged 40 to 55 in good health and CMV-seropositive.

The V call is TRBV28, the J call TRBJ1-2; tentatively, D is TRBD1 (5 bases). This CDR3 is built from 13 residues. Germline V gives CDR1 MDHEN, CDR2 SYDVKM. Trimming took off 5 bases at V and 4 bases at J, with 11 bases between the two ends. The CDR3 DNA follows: TGTGCCAGCAGTGGGACTTGGGGCTATGGCTACACCTTC. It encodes CASSGTWGYGYTF.

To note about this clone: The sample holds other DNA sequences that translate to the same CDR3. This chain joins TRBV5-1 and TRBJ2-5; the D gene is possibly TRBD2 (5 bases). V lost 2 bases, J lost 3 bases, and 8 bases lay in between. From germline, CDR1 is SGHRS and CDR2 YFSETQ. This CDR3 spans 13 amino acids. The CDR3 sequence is CASSLSGEETQYF. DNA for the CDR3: TGCGCCAGCAGCTTAAGCGGAGAAGAGACCCAGTACTTC.

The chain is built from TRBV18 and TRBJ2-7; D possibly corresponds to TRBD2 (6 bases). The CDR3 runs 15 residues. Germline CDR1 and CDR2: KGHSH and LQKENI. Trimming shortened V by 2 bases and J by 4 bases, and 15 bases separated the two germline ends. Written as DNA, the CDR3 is TGTGCCAGCTCACCATTCGCAGGAGGGAAGTACGAGCAGTACTTC. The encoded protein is CASSPFAGGKYEQYF.

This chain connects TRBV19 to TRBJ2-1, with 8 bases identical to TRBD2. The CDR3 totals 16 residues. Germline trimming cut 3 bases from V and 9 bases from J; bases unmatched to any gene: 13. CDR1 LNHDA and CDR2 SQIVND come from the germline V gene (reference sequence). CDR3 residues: CASSIRARAGEGEQFF. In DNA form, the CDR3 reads TGTGCCAGTAGTATCCGAGCTCGAGCGGGAGAGGGTGAGCAGTTCTTC. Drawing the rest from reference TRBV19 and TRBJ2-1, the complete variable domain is DGGITQSPKYLFRKEGQNVTLSCEQNLNHDAMYWYRQDPGQGLRLIYYSQIVNDFQKGDIAEGYSVSREKKESFPLTVTSAQKNPTAFYLCASSIRARAGEGEQFFGPGTRLTVL.

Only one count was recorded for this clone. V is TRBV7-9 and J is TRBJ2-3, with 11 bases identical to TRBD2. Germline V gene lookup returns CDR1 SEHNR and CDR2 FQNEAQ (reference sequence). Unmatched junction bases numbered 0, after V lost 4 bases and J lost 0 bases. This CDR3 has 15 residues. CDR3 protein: CASSWTSGSTDTQYF. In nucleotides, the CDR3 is TGTGCCAGCAGCTGGACTAGCGGGAGCACAGATACGCAGTATTTT.

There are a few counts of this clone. The CDR3 DNA reads as TGTGCCAGCAGCCCAGGGCAGGGCTACGAGCAGTACTTC. Its translation is CASSPGQGYEQYF. The genes are TRBV11-3 and TRBJ2-7; D might be TRBD1 (5 bases). The CDR3 has 13 amino acids. The V end was cut by 5 bases, the J end by 3 bases, with 11 bases between. Germline CDR1 SGHNT, CDR2 YENEEA.

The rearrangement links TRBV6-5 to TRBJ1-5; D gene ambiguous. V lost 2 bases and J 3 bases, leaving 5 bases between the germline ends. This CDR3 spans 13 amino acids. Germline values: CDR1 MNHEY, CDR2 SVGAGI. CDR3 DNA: TGTGCCAGCAGTTACGACAACAATCAGCCCCAGCATTTT. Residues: CASSYDNNQPQHF.

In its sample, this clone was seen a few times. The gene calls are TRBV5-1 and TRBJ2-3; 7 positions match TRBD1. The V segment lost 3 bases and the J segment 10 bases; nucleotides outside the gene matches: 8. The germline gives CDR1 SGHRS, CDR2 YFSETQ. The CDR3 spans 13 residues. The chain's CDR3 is CASSYTGELAQYF. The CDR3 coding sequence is TGCGCCAGCAGCTATACAGGGGAGTTAGCGCAGTATTTT.

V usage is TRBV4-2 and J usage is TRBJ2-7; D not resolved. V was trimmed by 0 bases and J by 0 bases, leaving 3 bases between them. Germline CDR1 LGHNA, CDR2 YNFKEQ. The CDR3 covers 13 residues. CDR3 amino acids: CASSQEYSYEQYF. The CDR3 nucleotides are TGTGCCAGCAGCCAAGAGTACTCCTACGAGCAGTACTTC.

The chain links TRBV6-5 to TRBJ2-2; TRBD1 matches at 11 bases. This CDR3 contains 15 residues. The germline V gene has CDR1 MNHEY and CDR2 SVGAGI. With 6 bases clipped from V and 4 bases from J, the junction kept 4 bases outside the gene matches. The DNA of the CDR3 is TGTGCCAGCAGAAGGGGGACAGGGGGCACCGGGGAGCTGTTTTTT. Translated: CASRRGTGGTGELFF.

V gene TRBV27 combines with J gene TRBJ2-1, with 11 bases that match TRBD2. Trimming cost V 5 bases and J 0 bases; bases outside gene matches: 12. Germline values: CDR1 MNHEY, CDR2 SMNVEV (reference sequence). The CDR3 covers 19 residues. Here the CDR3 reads CASSTVAGGLLHSYNEQFF. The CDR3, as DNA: TGTGCCAGCAGTACAGTAGCGGGAGGGCTACTACACTCCTACAATGAGCAGTTCTTC.

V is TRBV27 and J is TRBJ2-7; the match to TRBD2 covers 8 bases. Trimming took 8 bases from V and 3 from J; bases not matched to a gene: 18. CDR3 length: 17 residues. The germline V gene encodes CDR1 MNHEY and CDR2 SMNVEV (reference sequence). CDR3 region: CASPPGGRREHLYEQYF. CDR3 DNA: TGTGCCAGCCCACCGGGGGGGAGGCGGGAGCACCTCTACGAGCAGTACTTC.

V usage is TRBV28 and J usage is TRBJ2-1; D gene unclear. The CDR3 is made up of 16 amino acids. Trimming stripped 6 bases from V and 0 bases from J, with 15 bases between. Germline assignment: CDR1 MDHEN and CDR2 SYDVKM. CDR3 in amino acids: CASSNPTAASYNEQFF. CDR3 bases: TGTGCCAGCAGCAATCCGACTGCCGCCTCCTACAATGAGCAGTTCTTC.

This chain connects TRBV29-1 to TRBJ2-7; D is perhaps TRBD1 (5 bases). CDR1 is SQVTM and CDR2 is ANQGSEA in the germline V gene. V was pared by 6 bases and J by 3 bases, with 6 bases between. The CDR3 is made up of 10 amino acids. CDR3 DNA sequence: TGCAGCGTAGGGGACTACGAGCAGTACTTC. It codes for CSVGDYEQYF.

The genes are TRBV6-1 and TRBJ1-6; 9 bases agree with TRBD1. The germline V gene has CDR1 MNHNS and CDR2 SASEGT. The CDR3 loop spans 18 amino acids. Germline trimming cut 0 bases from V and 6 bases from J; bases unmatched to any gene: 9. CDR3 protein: CASSEAPRDRVGNSPLHF. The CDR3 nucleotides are TGTGCCAGCAGTGAAGCGCCTCGGGACAGGGTGGGTAATTCACCCCTCCACTTT.

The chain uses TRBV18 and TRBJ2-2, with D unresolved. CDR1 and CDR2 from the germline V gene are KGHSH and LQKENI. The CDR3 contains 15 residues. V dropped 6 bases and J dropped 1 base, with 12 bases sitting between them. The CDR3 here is CASSRRGQNTGELFF. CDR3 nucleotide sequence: TGTGCCAGCTCCCGGAGAGGCCAGAACACCGGGGAGCTGTTTTTT.

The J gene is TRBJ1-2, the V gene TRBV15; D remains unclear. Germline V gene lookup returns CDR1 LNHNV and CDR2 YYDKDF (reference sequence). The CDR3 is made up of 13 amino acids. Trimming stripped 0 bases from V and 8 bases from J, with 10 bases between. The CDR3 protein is CATSRERRRGYTF. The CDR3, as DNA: TGTGCCACCAGCAGAGAAAGGAGGAGGGGCTACACCTTC.

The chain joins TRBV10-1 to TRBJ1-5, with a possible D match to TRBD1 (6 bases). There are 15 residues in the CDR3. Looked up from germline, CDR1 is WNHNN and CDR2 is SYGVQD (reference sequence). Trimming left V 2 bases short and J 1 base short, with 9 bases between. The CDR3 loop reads CASSERGKSNQPQHF. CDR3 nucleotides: TGCGCCAGCAGTGAGAGGGGGAAGAGCAATCAGCCCCAGCATTTT.

CDR3 in DNA: TGTGCCAGCAGTCCCTTCAACGGTGAGAATTCACCCCTCCACTTT. This sequence encodes CASSPFNGENSPLHF. The chain links TRBV6-1 to TRBJ1-6; the D is unclear. Trimming removed 5 bases from V and 7 bases from J, with 15 bases in between. The CDR3 sequence is 15 residues long. CDR1 and CDR2 from the germline V gene are MNHNS and SASEGT.

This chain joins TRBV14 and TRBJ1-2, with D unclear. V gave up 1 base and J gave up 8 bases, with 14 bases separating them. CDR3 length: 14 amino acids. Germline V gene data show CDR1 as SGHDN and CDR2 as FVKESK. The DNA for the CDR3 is TGTGCCAGCAGCCAAGGAACACCCGCGGGGGGCTACACCTTC. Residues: CASSQGTPAGGYTF.

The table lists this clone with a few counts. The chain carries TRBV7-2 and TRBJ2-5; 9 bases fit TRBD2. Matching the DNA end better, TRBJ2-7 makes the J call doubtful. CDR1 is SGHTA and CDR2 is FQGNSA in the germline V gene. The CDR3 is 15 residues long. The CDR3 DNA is TGTGCCAGCAGCATTAGCGGGGGCTTCTCCTACGAGCAGTACTTC. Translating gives CASSISGGFSYEQYF.

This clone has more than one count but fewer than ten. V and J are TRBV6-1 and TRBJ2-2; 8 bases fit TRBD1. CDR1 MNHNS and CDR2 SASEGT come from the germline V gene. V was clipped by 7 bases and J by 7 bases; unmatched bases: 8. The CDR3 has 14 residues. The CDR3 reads CASNGQGTGGELFF. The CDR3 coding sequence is TGTGCCAGCAACGGACAGGGTACTGGCGGGGAGCTGTTTTTT.

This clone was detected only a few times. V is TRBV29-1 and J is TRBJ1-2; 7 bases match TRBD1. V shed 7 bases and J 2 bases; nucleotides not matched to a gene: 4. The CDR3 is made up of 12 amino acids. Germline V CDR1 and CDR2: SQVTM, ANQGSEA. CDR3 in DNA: TGCAGCGCCATGACAGGGAACTATGGCTACACCTTC. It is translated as CSAMTGNYGYTF.

This CDR3 reads CASSQDLRTGAGDTQYF. The CDR3 DNA is TGTGCCAGCAGCCAAGATCTTAGGACAGGGGCGGGGGATACGCAGTATTTT. The rearrangement joins TRBV14 to TRBJ2-3, with 9 bases lining up with TRBD1. Germline values: CDR1 SGHDN, CDR2 FVKESK. The CDR3 runs 17 residues. V lost 0 bases and J lost 6; bases outside the gene matches: 10. The variable domain in full, completed from reference TRBV14 and TRBJ2-3, reads EAGVTQFPSHSVIEKGQTVTLRCDPISGHDNLYWYRRVMGKEIKFLLHFVKESKQDESGMPNNRFLAERTGGTYSTLKVQPAELEDSGVYFCASSQDLRTGAGDTQYFGPGTRLTVL.

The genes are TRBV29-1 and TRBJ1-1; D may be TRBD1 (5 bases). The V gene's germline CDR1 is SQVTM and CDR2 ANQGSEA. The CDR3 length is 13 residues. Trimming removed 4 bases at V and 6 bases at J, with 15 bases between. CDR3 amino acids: CSVGQTSGAEAFF. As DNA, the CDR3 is TGCAGCGTTGGACAGACCTCAGGAGCTGAAGCTTTCTTT.

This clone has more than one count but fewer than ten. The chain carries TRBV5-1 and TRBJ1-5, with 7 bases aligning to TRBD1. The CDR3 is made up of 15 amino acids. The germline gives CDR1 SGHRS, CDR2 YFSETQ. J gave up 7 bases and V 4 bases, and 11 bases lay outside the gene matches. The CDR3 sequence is CASSGGGQDGQPQHF. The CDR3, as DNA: TGCGCCAGCAGCGGAGGAGGACAGGATGGACAGCCCCAGCATTTT.

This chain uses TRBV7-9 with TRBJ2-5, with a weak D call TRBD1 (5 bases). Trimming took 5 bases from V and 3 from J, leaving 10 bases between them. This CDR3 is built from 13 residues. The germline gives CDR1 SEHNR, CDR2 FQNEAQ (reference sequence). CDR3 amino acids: CASSPPDKETQYF. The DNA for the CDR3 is TGTGCCAGCAGCCCGCCGGACAAAGAGACCCAGTACTTC.

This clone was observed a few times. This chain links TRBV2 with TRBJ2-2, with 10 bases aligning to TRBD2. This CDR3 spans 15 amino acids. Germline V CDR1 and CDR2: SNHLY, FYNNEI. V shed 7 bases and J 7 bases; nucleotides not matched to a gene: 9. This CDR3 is CASNELAGLVGELFF. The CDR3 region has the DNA TGTGCCAGCAACGAACTAGCGGGGTTAGTCGGGGAGCTGTTTTTT.

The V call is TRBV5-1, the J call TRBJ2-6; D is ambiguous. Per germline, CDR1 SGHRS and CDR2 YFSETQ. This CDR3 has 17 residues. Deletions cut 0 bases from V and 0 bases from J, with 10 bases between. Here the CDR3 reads CASSLDAIDSGANVLTF. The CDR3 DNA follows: TGCGCCAGCAGCTTGGATGCGATCGACTCTGGGGCCAACGTCCTGACTTTC.